This T cell receptor (beta chain) was retrieved from a study of cytomegalovirus exposure and HLA in healthy donors. Study-wide background: The same platform used for the roughly 600 first-cohort repertoires was also used for the 120 or so validation repertoires, as a later analysis reported.

This CDR3 is 16 amino acids long. CDR1 and CDR2 from the germline V gene are MNHNS and SASEGT. V was clipped by 2 bases and J by 4 bases; unmatched bases: 3. In the case of this clone: Its antigen is unknown.

TCRdb's table, derived via immunoSEQ multiplex PCR, lists solely in-frame clones and lacks some. In the table there are roughly 120,000 clones, roughly nine tenths of which are singletons. Study-wide results and limits: In vitro confirmation showed a few CMV-associated chains to be CMV antigen specific. It was reported that the classifier diagnosed cytomegalovirus status with high specificity and sensitivity in both the original and validation cohorts.

This receptor was taken from a young man in good health and CMV-seronegative. The chain couples TRBV6-1 to TRBJ2-1, with TRBD2 matching 12 bases. Sequencing was carried out using PBMCs. The CDR3 loop is CASSEHLAGGYNEQFF. The CDR3, as DNA: TGTGCCAGCAGTGAACATCTAGCGGGGGGGTACAATGAGCAGTTCTTC.